The 22 T cell receptor beta chains listed next were all sequenced from one sample in a study of cytomegalovirus exposure and HLA in healthy donors. TCRdb's table, derived via immunoSEQ multiplex PCR, lists solely in-frame clones and lacks some. The sample includes about 160,000 clones, around 81% seen only once; the top ten take over 2%. The material sequenced was PBMCs. These receptors all stem from a man aged 25-45 years in good health and CMV-seropositive.

This chain uses TRBV29-1 with TRBJ1-4; 10 nucleotides agree with TRBD1. After removal of 4 bases from V and 3 bases from J, the junction contained 5 bases not matched to a gene. The CDR3 totals 15 residues. Germline loops: CDR1 SQVTM, CDR2 ANQGSEA. The CDR3 nucleotides are TGCAGCGTTGCGACAGGGGGCTGGGCTAATGAAAAACTGTTTTTT. Protein product: CSVATGGWANEKLFF.

V gene TRBV4-3 combines with J gene TRBJ2-7; 12 bases agree with TRBD1. Germline CDR1 is LGHNA and CDR2 is YSLEER. V was clipped by 3 bases and J by 4 bases; unmatched bases: 22. The CDR3 has 21 amino acids. The CDR3 sequence is CASSHKTVSFVGTGGGYEQYF. The CDR3 region has the DNA TGCGCCAGCAGCCATAAGACAGTATCTTTTGTGGGGACAGGGGGCGGGTACGAGCAGTACTTC.

This clone has just one count. The chain joins TRBV5-1 to TRBJ2-2; TRBD2 aligns across 10 bases. Germline V CDR1 and CDR2: SGHRS, YFSETQ. This CDR3 is 18 amino acids long. The V segment lost 0 bases and the J segment 1 base; nucleotides outside the gene matches: 6. The CDR3 DNA sequence: TGCGCCAGCAGCTTGGCGGTAGCGGGGGGCTGGAACACCGGGGAGCTGTTTTTT. This sequence encodes CASSLAVAGGWNTGELFF.

This clone was seen once. The V and J genes are TRBV29-1 and TRBJ1-6; 7 bases match TRBD1. There are 13 residues in the CDR3. Trimming removed 7 bases from V and 9 bases from J; junction bases left unmatched: 9. The germline V gene has CDR1 SQVTM and CDR2 ANQGSEA. The CDR3 bases are TGCAGCGCCCGGACAGGTACTAGTTCACCCCTCCACTTT. Translated: CSARTGTSSPLHF.

This sequence joins TRBV7-9 and TRBJ2-3; D is perhaps TRBD2 (7 bases). Germline CDR1 SEHNR, CDR2 FQNEAQ (reference sequence). Trimming took 0 bases from V and 4 from J, leaving 14 bases between them. The CDR3 runs 16 residues. The CDR3 protein is CASSLAGGAGPDTQYF. CDR3 bases: TGTGCCAGCAGCTTAGCGGGGGGGGCGGGACCAGATACGCAGTATTTT.

This rearrangement joins TRBV9 to TRBJ2-3; D is perhaps TRBD1 (5 bases). The CDR3 spans 13 residues. Deletions cut 0 bases from V and 4 bases from J, with 6 bases between. Per germline, CDR1 SGDLS and CDR2 YYNGEE. CDR3 coding DNA: TGTGCCAGCAGCGTAGGGGGCTCAGATACGCAGTATTTT. It is translated as CASSVGGSDTQYF.

This chain uses TRBV7-8 with TRBJ1-5, with D possibly being TRBD1 (5 bases). This CDR3 has 14 residues. Trimming took off 5 bases at V and 5 bases at J, with 13 bases between the two ends. CDR1 SGHVS and CDR2 FQNEAQ come from the germline V gene. DNA of the CDR3: TGTGCCAGCAGCCCCGACAGAGCCTATCAGCCCCAGCATTTT. Protein product: CASSPDRAYQPQHF.

The J gene is TRBJ1-6, the V gene TRBV6-1, with a weak D call TRBD1 (6 bases). Germline V CDR1 and CDR2: MNHNS, SASEGT. Trimming took off 5 bases at V and 6 bases at J, with 14 bases between the two ends. This CDR3 has 15 amino acids. The CDR3 bases are TGTGCCAGCAGTCCCGACAGGCTCGGTAATTCACCCCTCCACTTT. It codes for CASSPDRLGNSPLHF.

The rearrangement joins TRBV9 to TRBJ2-1; TRBD2 matches 11 bases. The trim removed 3 bases at V and 4 bases at J, leaving 6 bases unmatched. There are 16 residues in the CDR3. CDR1 is SGDLS, CDR2 YYNGEE, per germline. CDR3 sequence (DNA): TGTGCCAGCAGCGAGTTGGGACTAGCGGAGTACAATGAGCAGTTCTTC. It is translated as CASSELGLAEYNEQFF.

This chain uses TRBV4-2 with TRBJ1-3, with a tentative D call TRBD1 (6 bases). This CDR3 has 19 residues. V dropped 1 base and J dropped 0 bases, with 19 bases sitting between them. The germline V gene has CDR1 LGHNA and CDR2 YNFKEQ. This chain's CDR3 is CASSQAPSSQGHSGNTIYF. The CDR3 nucleotides read TGTGCCAGCAGCCAAGCACCCTCCAGCCAGGGGCACTCTGGAAACACCATATATTTT.

The chain uses TRBV4-1 and TRBJ1-4; possibly TRBD1 for D (6 bases). The V end lost 4 bases, the J end lost 8 bases, and 20 bases lay between the germline ends. The germline CDR1 and CDR2 sequences are MGHRA and YSYEKL. This CDR3 is 16 amino acids long. The CDR3 DNA reads TGCGCCAGCAGCCTAAACACAGGGCTTTTACAGGAAAAACTGTTTTTT. It specifies CASSLNTGLLQEKLFF.

The V call is TRBV5-4, the J call TRBJ1-2, with a tentative D call TRBD1 (5 bases). The ends were cut back, 6 bases at V and 1 base at J, with 13 bases in the middle. Germline CDR1 is SGHNT and CDR2 is YYREEE (reference sequence). This CDR3 is 14 amino acids long. CDR3 amino acids: CASTRGGGNYGYTF. CDR3 DNA: TGTGCCAGCACCCGTGGGGGGGGTAACTATGGCTACACCTTC.

V and J are TRBV27 and TRBJ2-3; TRBD2 agrees at 8 bases. V lost 5 bases and J lost 4; bases outside the gene matches: 11. This CDR3 is 16 amino acids long. Germline V gives CDR1 MNHEY, CDR2 SMNVEV (reference sequence). Written as DNA, the CDR3 is TGTGCCAGCAGTCCCAGCGGGGGCCAACGCGCAGATACGCAGTATTTT. Its translation: CASSPSGGQRADTQYF.

The rearrangement links TRBV5-8 to TRBJ2-1, with 9 nucleotides matching TRBD2. Germline CDR1 reads SGHTS; CDR2 reads YDEGEE. With 4 bases clipped from V and 0 bases from J, the junction kept 5 bases outside the gene matches. The CDR3 has 16 amino acids. The CDR3 loop reads CASSLAGLASYNEQFF. CDR3 coding DNA: TGTGCCAGCAGCCTGGCGGGACTAGCCTCCTACAATGAGCAGTTCTTC.

The rearrangement uses TRBV6-5 and TRBJ1-2; 9 positions agree with TRBD1. Unmatched junction bases numbered 4, after V lost 10 bases and J lost 7 bases. Germline lookup yields CDR1 MNHEY and CDR2 SVGAGI. The CDR3 is made up of 11 amino acids. The DNA for the CDR3 is TGTGCCATCCAGACAGGGGGTGGCTACACCTTC. Translated: CAIQTGGGYTF.

The chain couples TRBV27 to TRBJ2-7; 7 bases are shared with TRBD2. The CDR3 is 16 residues long. Trimming took 5 bases from V and 2 from J; bases not matched to a gene: 12. Germline-derived CDR1 and CDR2 are MNHEY and SMNVEV (reference sequence). CDR3 sequence: CASSAEGSGEAYEQYF. The CDR3, as DNA: TGTGCCAGCAGTGCCGAAGGCAGCGGGGAGGCCTACGAGCAGTACTTC.

The rearrangement links TRBV9 to TRBJ2-3, with TRBD2 matching 7 bases. The trim removed 2 bases at V and 3 bases at J, leaving 3 bases unmatched. Germline V gives CDR1 SGDLS, CDR2 YYNGEE. The CDR3 is 14 amino acids. The CDR3 nucleotides read TGTGCCAGCAGCGTCTGGGGGGGAACAGATACGCAGTATTTT. Encoded protein: CASSVWGGTDTQYF.

J is TRBJ1-6 and V is TRBV19, with 7 bases fitting TRBD1. V lost 4 bases, J lost 4 bases, and 7 bases stayed unmatched. CDR3 length: 16 amino acids. From germline, CDR1 is LNHDA and CDR2 SQIVND (reference sequence). CDR3 DNA: TGTGCCAGTAGTACACCACCGGGACAGTATAATTCACCCCTCCACTTT. Translated: CASSTPPGQYNSPLHF.

The chain uses TRBV5-1 and TRBJ1-2; D possibly corresponds to TRBD1 (5 bases). The CDR3 totals 14 residues. Germline CDR1 and CDR2: SGHRS and YFSETQ. V lost 0 bases to trimming and J lost 4 bases, with 10 bases between them. The CDR3 protein is CASSLVLGGYGYTF. DNA for the CDR3: TGCGCCAGCAGCTTGGTACTGGGGGGCTATGGCTACACCTTC.

This rearrangement joins TRBV11-3 to TRBJ1-1; possible D gene TRBD1, 5 bases. This CDR3 has 14 amino acids. Germline V gives CDR1 SGHNT, CDR2 YENEEA. V dropped 5 bases and J dropped 1 base, with 11 bases sitting between them. The DNA for the CDR3 is TGTGCCAGCAGCCCAGGGCCCGAGAACACTGAAGCTTTCTTT. Amino acid sequence: CASSPGPENTEAFF.

The rearrangement links TRBV29-1 to TRBJ1-2; the D gene is possibly TRBD1 (5 bases). The CDR3 extends over 10 amino acids. Per germline, CDR1 SQVTM and CDR2 ANQGSEA. Trimming shortened V by 5 bases and J by 7 bases, and 8 bases separated the two germline ends. DNA of the CDR3: TGCAGCGTTCTCACAGGTGGCTACACCTTC. Translated, it gives CSVLTGGYTF.

The chain links TRBV5-1 to TRBJ2-7, with D perhaps matching TRBD1 (5 bases). The germline CDR1 and CDR2 sequences are SGHRS and YFSETQ. CDR3 size: 13 residues. Trimming shortened V by 3 bases and J by 3 bases, and 10 bases separated the two germline ends. CDR3 sequence reads: CASSYGHDYEQYF. In nucleotides, the CDR3 is TGCGCCAGCAGCTACGGACACGACTACGAGCAGTACTTC.